The 25 T cell receptor beta chains below all came from one sample that was sequenced in a study of post-analysis software for immune sequencing data. Overall study results and limits: There were five TRBV segments more frequent in patients than controls, and TRBV5-6, TRBV5-1 and TRBV20-1 were among them.

These TCRs' antigens remain unknown. Sequencing libraries made from TCR beta cDNA carried unique molecular identifiers. TCRdb redid the calling of the PCR reads with MiXCR, one entry per CDR3 protein. The sample has over 700,000 distinct CDR3 sequences; 30% are singletons. Sequenced input: blood. These receptors were obtained from a girl aged 10 to 17 with multiple sclerosis.

CDR3 residues: CASSVRGQLNEKLFF. The CDR3 DNA sequence: TGTGCCAGCAGCGTTCGAGGGCAGCTTAATGAAAAACTGTTTTTT. The gene calls are TRBV9 and TRBJ1-4; D call uncertain. CDR1 and CDR2 (germline): SGDLS, YYNGEE. Trimming took 2 bases from V and 4 from J, leaving 12 bases between them. There are 15 residues in the CDR3. Supplemented by reference TRBV9 and TRBJ1-4, the full variable domain reads DSGVTQTPKHLITATGQRVTLRCSPRSGDLSVYWYQQSLDQGLQFLIQYYNGEERAKGNILERFSAQQFPDLHSELNLSSLELGDSALYFCASSVRGQLNEKLFFGSGTQLSVL.

This rearrangement joins TRBV2 to TRBJ2-7; TRBD1 aligns across 8 bases. Germline-derived CDR1 and CDR2 are SNHLY and FYNNEI. J gave up 3 bases and V 6 bases, and 7 bases lay outside the gene matches. This CDR3 spans 14 amino acids. In DNA form, the CDR3 reads TGTGCCAGCAGAGGACAGGGACTCGGCTACGAGCAGTACTTC. Translated: CASRGQGLGYEQYF.

The table lists this clonotype with a few counts. J is TRBJ2-3 and V is TRBV28; 7 positions match TRBD1. The CDR3 is 16 residues long. The V gene end was trimmed by 6 bases and the J gene end by 4 bases; junction bases not matched to a gene: 13. In germline, CDR1 is MDHEN, CDR2 SYDVKM. CDR3 in amino acids: CASRAGNRGTADTQYF. The CDR3 bases are TGTGCCAGCAGGGCCGGGAACAGGGGAACAGCAGATACGCAGTATTTT.

This sequence joins TRBV9 and TRBJ1-5; TRBD1 aligns across 7 bases. The CDR3 totals 14 residues. Trimming removed 3 bases from V and 4 bases from J; junction bases left unmatched: 4. Germline CDR1 reads SGDLS; CDR2 reads YYNGEE. DNA of the CDR3: TGTGCCAGCAGCGGGGGACAGCAAAATCAGCCCCAGCATTTT. Its protein product is CASSGGQQNQPQHF.

The chain carries TRBV5-1 and TRBJ1-6, with no clear D. CDR1 SGHRS and CDR2 YFSETQ come from the germline V gene. This CDR3 comprises 13 residues. Deletions cut 1 base from V and 10 bases from J, with 9 bases between. The CDR3 is CASSLSAGSPLHF. The CDR3 DNA is TGCGCCAGCAGCTTGAGTGCAGGCTCACCCCTCCACTTT.

V is TRBV20-1 and J is TRBJ2-3, with TRBD2 matching 8 bases. There are 14 residues in the CDR3. The V gene's germline CDR1 is DFQATT and CDR2 SNEGSKA (reference sequence). Unmatched junction bases numbered 11, after V lost 6 bases and J lost 6 bases. The CDR3 bases are TGCAGTGCCCCGTGGGGTAGCGGGGTGGATACGCAGTATTTT. It is translated as CSAPWGSGVDTQYF.

The chain uses TRBV20-1 and TRBJ2-3, with TRBD1 identical over 8 bases. Germline V CDR1 and CDR2: DFQATT, SNEGSKA (reference sequence). This CDR3 has 14 residues. Losses at the gene ends were 5 bases for V and 5 bases for J; bases not matched to a gene: 9. The CDR3: CSAPTGVIRDTQYF. DNA of the CDR3: TGCAGTGCTCCGACAGGGGTAATCAGAGATACGCAGTATTTT.

This clonotype has only a few counts. This may be a read error, as it is one base from a much larger clone. The genes are TRBV29-1 and TRBJ2-5, with a tentative D call TRBD1 (5 bases). CDR1 and CDR2 (germline): SQVTM, ANQGSEA. Trimming shortened V by 7 bases and J by 0 bases, and 15 bases separated the two germline ends. The CDR3 covers 14 residues. The CDR3 is CSAGQVGHQETQYF. CDR3 in DNA: TGCAGCGCTGGTCAGGTGGGGCACCAAGAGACCCAGTACTTC.

This clonotype occurred a few times. Germline is not matched at one junction end, which may reflect a read error. V usage is TRBV20-1 and J usage is TRBJ2-3; 7 nucleotides line up with TRBD1. CDR1 is DFQATT, CDR2 SNEGSKA, per germline (reference sequence). The CDR3 totals 16 residues. Here the CDR3 reads CGARAWGQFTGDTQYF. The CDR3 coding sequence is TGCGGTGCTAGAGCCTGGGGACAGTTCACCGGAGATACGCAGTATTTT.

This rearrangement joins TRBV12-3 or TRBV12-4 to TRBJ2-5; no definite D call. The CDR3 covers 9 residues. The ends were cut back, 8 bases at V and 5 bases at J, with 3 bases in the middle. DNA for the CDR3: TGTGCCAGCTGTGAGACCCAGTACTTC. Its translation: CASCETQYF.

V usage is TRBV10-3 and J usage is TRBJ2-7; TRBD1 agrees at 9 bases. The junction had 10 bases not matched to a gene; V was cut back by 5 bases and J by 2 bases. Germline CDR1 and CDR2: ENHRY and SYGVKD. This CDR3 is 16 amino acids long. The CDR3 loop is CAISQPQGQGPYEQYF. Here the CDR3 DNA reads TGTGCCATCAGTCAACCCCAGGGACAGGGACCCTACGAGCAGTACTTC.

This clonotype came up a few times. The rearrangement uses TRBV12-3 or TRBV12-4 and TRBJ1-2; D is unresolved. The CDR3 consists of 11 residues. The V and J ends lost 11 bases and 4 bases respectively, with 11 bases between them. CDR3 sequence reads: CACSPPYGYTF. The CDR3 coding sequence is TGTGCCTGCTCACCCCCCTATGGCTACACCTTC.

The chain is built from TRBV3-1 and TRBJ2-3; 7 bases are shared with TRBD2. Trimming took 3 bases from V and 5 from J; bases not matched to a gene: 5. CDR3 size: 14 residues. Looked up from germline, CDR1 is LGHDT and CDR2 is YNNKEL (reference sequence). The CDR3 reads CASSQRLAGDTQYF. The DNA for the CDR3 is TGTGCCAGCAGCCAGCGACTAGCCGGAGATACGCAGTATTTT.

This clonotype was counted between two and nine times. This chain uses TRBV9 with TRBJ2-3, with D possibly TRBD1 on 6 matching bases. V was cut by 0 bases and J by 0 bases, with 23 bases left in between. Germline CDR1 and CDR2: SGDLS and YYNGEE. The CDR3 loop spans 20 amino acids. CDR3 in DNA: TGTGCCAGCAGCGTAGGTGGCAGGGGTTTTAGGACCGTCAGCACAGATACGCAGTATTTT. This gives the protein CASSVGGRGFRTVSTDTQYF.

Comment on this clonotype: Given a much more abundant clone one base away, this may be a read error. This sequence joins TRBV12-3 or TRBV12-4 and TRBJ2-5; D may be TRBD2 (6 bases). The CDR3 is made up of 14 amino acids. The CDR3 spells CASRLGGDQETQYF. CDR3 DNA sequence: TGTGCCAGCAGGTTAGGCGGGGACCAAGAGACCCAGTACTTC.

The rearrangement uses TRBV6-6 and TRBJ2-5; no clear D. The V and J ends lost 8 bases and 10 bases respectively, with 11 bases between them. The germline V gene encodes CDR1 MNHNY and CDR2 SVGAGI (reference sequence). The CDR3 is 10 residues long. CDR3 bases: TGTGCCAGCGGGTGGAAGGACCAGTACTTC. This sequence encodes CASGWKDQYF.

The gene calls are TRBV5-1 and TRBJ1-2, with D hard to call. This CDR3 region has 14 residues. Germline CDR1 is SGHRS and CDR2 is YFSETQ. V was clipped by 0 bases and J by 11 bases, with 17 bases between them. As DNA, the CDR3 is TGCGCCAGCAGCTTGGATGGCGGCACTTTAGATTACACCTTC. Protein sequence: CASSLDGGTLDYTF.

The V and J genes are TRBV4-2 and TRBJ2-3, with unresolved D. Trimming shortened V by 0 bases and J by 2 bases, and 18 bases separated the two germline ends. CDR3 size: 18 residues. Germline V CDR1 and CDR2: LGHNA, YNFKEQ. The CDR3 DNA follows: TGTGCCAGCAGCCAAGATCTTAGTATCGGCGCCTACACAGATACGCAGTATTTT. This codes for CASSQDLSIGAYTDTQYF.

The chain is built from TRBV5-1 and TRBJ2-3, with 12 bases lining up with TRBD2. Germline V gives CDR1 SGHRS, CDR2 YFSETQ. The CDR3 runs to 19 residues. The V gene end was trimmed by 3 bases and the J gene end by 6 bases; junction bases not matched to a gene: 17. DNA for the CDR3: TGCGCCAGCAGCTGGAGCCCCAGGACTAGCGGGGCATCCTCTGATACGCAGTATTTT. Its translation is CASSWSPRTSGASSDTQYF.

J is TRBJ2-3 and V is TRBV7-7; 13 nucleotides line up with TRBD2. The V and J ends lost 5 bases and 4 bases, in that order; junction bases with no gene match: 3. CDR1 and CDR2 (germline): SSHAT, FNYEAQ (reference sequence). The CDR3 contains 15 residues. CDR3 protein: CASSAGLAGSDTQYF. The CDR3 DNA sequence: TGTGCCAGCAGCGCGGGACTAGCGGGATCAGATACGCAGTATTTT.

This sequence joins TRBV7-9 and TRBJ2-3, with a possible D match to TRBD2 (6 bases). The CDR3 sequence is 14 residues long. Germline V gives CDR1 SEHNR, CDR2 FQNEAQ (reference sequence). The V end was cut by 11 bases, the J end by 2 bases, with 17 bases between. CDR3 DNA sequence: TGTGCCGGAGGAGACGGGAGCCCCACAGATACGCAGTATTTT. Translation: CAGGDGSPTDTQYF.

The rearrangement uses TRBV6-4 and TRBJ2-4; perhaps TRBD2 as D (5 bases). There are 13 residues in the CDR3. Germline CDR1 MRHNA, CDR2 SNTAGT. V was trimmed by 3 bases and J by 13 bases, leaving 16 bases between them. DNA for the CDR3: TGTGCCAGCAGTGAGGCTAGCCGCGATGAGCAGTACTTC. Translating gives CASSEASRDEQYF.

This clonotype was counted a few times. The V gene is TRBV4-3, the J gene TRBJ1-2; 7 bases are a match to TRBD1. Germline lookup yields CDR1 LGHNA and CDR2 YSLEER. J was trimmed by 8 bases and V by 0 bases; bases with no gene match: 12. The CDR3 covers 16 residues. In DNA, the CDR3 is TGCGCCAGCAGCCAAGAGTGGGCGACAGGGAACGGCGGCTACACCTTC. Protein product: CASSQEWATGNGGYTF.

This chain joins TRBV28 and TRBJ2-1; 11 bases agree with TRBD1. Germline V CDR1 and CDR2: MDHEN, SYDVKM. J gave up 8 bases and V 4 bases, and 7 bases lay outside the gene matches. The CDR3 runs 15 residues. The CDR3 nucleotides read TGTGCCAGCAGTTCCAGGGACAGGGGGTTGGATGAGCAGTTCTTC. This codes for CASSSRDRGLDEQFF.

This rearrangement joins TRBV27 to TRBJ2-7, with D perhaps matching TRBD1 or TRBD2 (5 bases each). CDR1 and CDR2 (germline): MNHEY, SMNVEV (reference sequence). V dropped 6 bases and J dropped 0 bases, with 18 bases sitting between them. The CDR3 spans 16 residues. The CDR3 DNA follows: TGTGCCAGCAGCCCCTCCGTAGGGGAGAGCTCCTACGAGCAGTACTTC. Its protein is CASSPSVGESSYEQYF.